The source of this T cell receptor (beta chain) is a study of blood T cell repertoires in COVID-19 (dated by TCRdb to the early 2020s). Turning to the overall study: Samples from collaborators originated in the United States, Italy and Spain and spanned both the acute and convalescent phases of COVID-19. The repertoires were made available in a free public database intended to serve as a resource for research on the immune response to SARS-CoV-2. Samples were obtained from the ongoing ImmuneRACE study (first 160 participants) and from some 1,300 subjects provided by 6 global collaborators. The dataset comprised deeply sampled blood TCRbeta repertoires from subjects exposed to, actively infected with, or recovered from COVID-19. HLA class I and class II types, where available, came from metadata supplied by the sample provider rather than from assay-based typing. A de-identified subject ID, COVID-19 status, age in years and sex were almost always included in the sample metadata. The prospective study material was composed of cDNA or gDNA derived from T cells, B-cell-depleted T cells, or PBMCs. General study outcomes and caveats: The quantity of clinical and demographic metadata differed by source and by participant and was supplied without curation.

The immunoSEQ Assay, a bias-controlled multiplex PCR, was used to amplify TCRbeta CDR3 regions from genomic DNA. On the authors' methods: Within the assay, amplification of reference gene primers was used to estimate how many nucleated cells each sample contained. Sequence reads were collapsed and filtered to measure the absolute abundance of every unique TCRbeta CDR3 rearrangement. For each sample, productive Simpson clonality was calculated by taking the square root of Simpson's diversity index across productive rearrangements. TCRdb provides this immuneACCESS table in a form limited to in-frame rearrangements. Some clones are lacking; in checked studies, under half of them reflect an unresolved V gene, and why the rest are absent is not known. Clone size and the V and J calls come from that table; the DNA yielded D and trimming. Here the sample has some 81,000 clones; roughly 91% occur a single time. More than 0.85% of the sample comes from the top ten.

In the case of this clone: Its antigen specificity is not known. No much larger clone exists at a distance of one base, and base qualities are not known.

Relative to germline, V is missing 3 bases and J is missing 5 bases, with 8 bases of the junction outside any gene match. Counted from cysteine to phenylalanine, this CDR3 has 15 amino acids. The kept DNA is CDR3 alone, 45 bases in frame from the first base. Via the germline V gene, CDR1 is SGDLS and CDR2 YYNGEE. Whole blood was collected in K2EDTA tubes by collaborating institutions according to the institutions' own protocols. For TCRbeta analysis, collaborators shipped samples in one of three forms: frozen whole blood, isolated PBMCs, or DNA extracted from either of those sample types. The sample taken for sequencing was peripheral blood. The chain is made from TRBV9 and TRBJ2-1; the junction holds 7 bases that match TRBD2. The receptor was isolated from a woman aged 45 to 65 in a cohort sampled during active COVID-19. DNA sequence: TGTGCCAGCAGCGCGACCGGGACTAAGAACAATGAGCAGTTCTTC. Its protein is CASSATGTKNNEQFF.